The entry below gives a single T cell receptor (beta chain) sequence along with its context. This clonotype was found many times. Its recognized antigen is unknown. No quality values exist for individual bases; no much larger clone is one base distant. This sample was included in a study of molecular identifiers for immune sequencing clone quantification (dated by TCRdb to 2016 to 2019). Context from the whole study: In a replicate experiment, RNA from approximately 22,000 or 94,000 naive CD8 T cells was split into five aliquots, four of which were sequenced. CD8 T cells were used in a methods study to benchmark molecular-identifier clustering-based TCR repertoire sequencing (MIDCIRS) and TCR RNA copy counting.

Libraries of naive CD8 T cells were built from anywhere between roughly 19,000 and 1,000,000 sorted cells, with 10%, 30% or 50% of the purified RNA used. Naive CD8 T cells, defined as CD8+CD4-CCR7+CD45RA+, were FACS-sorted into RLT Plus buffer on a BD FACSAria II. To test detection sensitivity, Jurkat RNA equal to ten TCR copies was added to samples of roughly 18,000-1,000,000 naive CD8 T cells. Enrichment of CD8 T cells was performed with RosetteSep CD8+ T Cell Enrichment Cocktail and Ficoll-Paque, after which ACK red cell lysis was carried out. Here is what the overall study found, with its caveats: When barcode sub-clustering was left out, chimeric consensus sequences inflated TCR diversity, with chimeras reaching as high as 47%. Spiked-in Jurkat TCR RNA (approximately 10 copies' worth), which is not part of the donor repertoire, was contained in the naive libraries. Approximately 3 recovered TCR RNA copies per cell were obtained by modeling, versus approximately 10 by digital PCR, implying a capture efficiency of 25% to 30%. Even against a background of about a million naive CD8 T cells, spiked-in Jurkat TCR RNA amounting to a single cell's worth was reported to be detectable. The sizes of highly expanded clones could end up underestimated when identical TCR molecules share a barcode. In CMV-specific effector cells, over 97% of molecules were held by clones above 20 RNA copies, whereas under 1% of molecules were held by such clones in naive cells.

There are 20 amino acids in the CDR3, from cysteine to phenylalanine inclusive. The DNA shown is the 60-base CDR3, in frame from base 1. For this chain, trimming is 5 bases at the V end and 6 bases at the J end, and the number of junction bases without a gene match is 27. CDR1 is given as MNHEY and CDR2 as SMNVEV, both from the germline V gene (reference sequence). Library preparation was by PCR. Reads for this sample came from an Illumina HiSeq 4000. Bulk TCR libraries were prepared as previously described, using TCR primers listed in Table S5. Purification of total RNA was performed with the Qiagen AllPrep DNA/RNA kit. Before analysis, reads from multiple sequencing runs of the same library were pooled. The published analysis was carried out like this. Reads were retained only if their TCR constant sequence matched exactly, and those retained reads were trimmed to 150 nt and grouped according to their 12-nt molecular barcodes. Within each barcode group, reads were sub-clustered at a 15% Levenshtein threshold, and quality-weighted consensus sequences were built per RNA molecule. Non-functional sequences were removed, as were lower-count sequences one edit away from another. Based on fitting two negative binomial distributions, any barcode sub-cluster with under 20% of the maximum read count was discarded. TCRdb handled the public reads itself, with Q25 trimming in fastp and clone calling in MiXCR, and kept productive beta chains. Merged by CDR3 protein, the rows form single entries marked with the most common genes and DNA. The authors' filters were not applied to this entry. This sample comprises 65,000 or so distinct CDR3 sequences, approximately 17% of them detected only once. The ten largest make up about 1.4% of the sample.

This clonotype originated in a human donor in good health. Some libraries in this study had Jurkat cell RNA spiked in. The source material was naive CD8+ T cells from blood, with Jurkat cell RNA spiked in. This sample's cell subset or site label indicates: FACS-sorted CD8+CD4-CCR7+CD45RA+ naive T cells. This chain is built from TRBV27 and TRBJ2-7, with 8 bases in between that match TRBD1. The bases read TGTGCCAGCAGTCCGCATCCGGGACAGGATAATCCCCTAAGGCTTTTCGAGCAGTACTTC. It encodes CASSPHPGQDNPLRLFEQYF.